A single sample gave rise to the 20 T cell receptor beta chains below, sequenced in a study of blood T cells in healthy people across ages. For the second PCR, which ran for roughly 6 to 12 cycles, a sample-barcoded 5' primer and a J-beta primer mix were used. Each CDR3 protein gets one entry after TCRdb re-called the 5' RACE reads with MiXCR. In the table there are about 800,000 distinct CDR3 sequences, 20% to 25% of which are singletons. These data were also reused for a study on T cells of mothers and their children.

Sample: blood. These receptors were taken from a boy younger than 18 in good health.

This chain links TRBV29-1 with TRBJ2-5; no clear D gene. Gene TRBJ2-1 matches the end of the DNA better, so the J call may be wrong. Germline V gene data show CDR1 as SQVTM and CDR2 as ANQGSEA. The CDR3 sequence is 13 residues long. This chain's CDR3 is CSVLKGLNNEQFF. The CDR3 bases are TGCAGCGTTCTAAAGGGATTAAACAATGAGCAGTTCTTC.

This CDR3 is CASSQALAYEQYF. The CDR3 nucleotides read TGTGCCAGCAGCCAAGCGCTAGCCTACGAGCAGTACTTC. This chain links TRBV14 with TRBJ2-7; D is unclear. This CDR3 has 13 residues. From germline, CDR1 is SGHDN and CDR2 FVKESK. V was clipped by 1 base and J by 2 bases, with 6 bases between them.

This clonotype has a handful of counts. The genes are TRBV7-8 and TRBJ2-4; D perhaps matches TRBD2 (6 bases). V gave up 4 bases and J gave up 6 bases, with 16 bases separating them. The CDR3 runs 15 residues. Germline CDR1 reads SGHVS; CDR2 reads FQNEAQ. CDR3 in DNA: TGTGCCAGCAGCTCCGGGTTGGGGGGAGGAAACATTCAGTACTTC. Amino acids: CASSSGLGGGNIQYF. Filled out from reference TRBV7-8 and TRBJ2-4, the complete variable domain reads GAGVSQSPRYKVAKRGQDVALRCDPISGHVSLFWYQQALGQGPEFLTYFQNEAQLDKSGLPSDRFFAERPEGSVSTLKIQRTQQEDSAVYLCASSSGLGGGNIQYFGAGTRLSVL.

This clonotype showed up just a few times. The chain recombines TRBV6-6 with TRBJ2-2; 11 nucleotides align to TRBD1. The CDR3 is 15 residues long. V trimming: 5 bases; J trimming: 6 bases; junction bases outside the gene matches: 5. The germline gives CDR1 MNHNY, CDR2 SVGAGI (reference sequence). CDR3 in amino acids: CASSTGTGGSGELFF. The CDR3 coding sequence is TGTGCCAGCAGTACCGGGACAGGGGGGTCCGGGGAGCTGTTTTTT.

The V and J genes are TRBV12-3 or TRBV12-4 and TRBJ2-7; D might be TRBD1 or TRBD2, each matching 7 bases. V was trimmed by 6 bases and J by 0 bases, leaving 15 bases between them. The CDR3 totals 15 residues. The chain's CDR3 is CASRPSGDSSYEQYF. CDR3 sequence (DNA): TGTGCCAGCAGACCCAGCGGGGACAGCTCCTACGAGCAGTACTTC.

This clonotype turned up a few times. The chain is built from TRBV19 and TRBJ2-5, with 9 bases matching TRBD1. TRBJ2-7 matches the DNA end more closely, so the J call is doubtful. Germline V gene data show CDR1 as LNHDA and CDR2 as SQIVND (reference sequence). CDR3 length: 15 residues. CDR3 bases: TGTGCCAGTAGTAGGGGGACAGGGAAGGCTTACGAGCAGTACTTC. Translated: CASSRGTGKAYEQYF.

In its sample, this clonotype was seen a few times. This chain links TRBV2 with TRBJ2-1; 10 nucleotides match TRBD2. There are 16 residues in the CDR3. The J segment lost 2 bases and the V segment lost 5 bases, leaving 6 bases of the junction unmatched. The germline gives CDR1 SNHLY, CDR2 FYNNEI. CDR3 loop: CASSSLTSGAYNEQFF. The CDR3, as DNA: TGTGCCAGCAGTTCTCTTACTAGCGGGGCCTACAATGAGCAGTTCTTC.

The rearrangement uses TRBV5-1 and TRBJ2-7; 7 positions match TRBD1. The CDR3 loop spans 13 amino acids. Trimming removed 7 bases from V and 5 bases from J; junction bases left unmatched: 9. The V gene's germline CDR1 is SGHRS and CDR2 YFSETQ. The CDR3 is CASGKQGPHEQYF. CDR3 DNA sequence: TGCGCCAGCGGAAAACAGGGGCCCCACGAGCAGTACTTC.

This clonotype was found a few times. This chain uses TRBV9 with TRBJ2-2, with 7 bases fitting TRBD2. Trimming cost V 2 bases and J 8 bases; bases outside gene matches: 6. The length of the CDR3 is 14 residues. Germline-derived CDR1 and CDR2 are SGDLS and YYNGEE. The CDR3: CASSVLTSPGELFF. The CDR3 DNA follows: TGTGCCAGCAGCGTCCTGACTAGCCCGGGGGAGCTGTTTTTT.

The V call is TRBV9, the J call TRBJ2-7, with D possibly being TRBD2 (5 bases). The ends were cut back, 0 bases at V and 1 base at J, with 14 bases in the middle. CDR1 and CDR2 (germline): SGDLS, YYNGEE. CDR3 length: 16 amino acids. CDR3 amino acids: CASSVARDRDSYEQYF. The CDR3 DNA follows: TGTGCCAGCAGCGTAGCTCGTGATCGGGATTCCTACGAGCAGTACTTC. Using reference TRBV9 and TRBJ2-7 for the parts outside the CDR3, the full variable domain is DSGVTQTPKHLITATGQRVTLRCSPRSGDLSVYWYQQSLDQGLQFLIQYYNGEERAKGNILERFSAQQFPDLHSELNLSSLELGDSALYFCASSVARDRDSYEQYFGPGTRLTVT.

The chain combines TRBV4-2 with TRBJ2-1, with D possibly matching TRBD2 (6 bases). Germline-derived CDR1 and CDR2 are LGHNA and YNFKEQ. V was cut by 1 base and J by 7 bases, with 11 bases left in between. The CDR3 has 14 amino acids. CDR3 DNA: TGTGCCAGCAGCCAAGTCGGGACTTATAATGAGCAGTTCTTC. Its protein is CASSQVGTYNEQFF.

The CDR3 reads CASSRRTVSGANVLTF. In DNA, the CDR3 is TGTGCCAGCAGCCGAAGGACAGTCTCTGGGGCCAACGTCCTGACTTTC. This chain connects TRBV28 to TRBJ2-6, with D maybe TRBD1 (6 bases). The CDR3 totals 16 residues. Looked up from germline, CDR1 is MDHEN and CDR2 is SYDVKM. Deletions cut 6 bases from V and 0 bases from J, with 12 bases between.

The chain employs TRBV27 and TRBJ2-6, with 7 bases fitting TRBD1. Germline-derived CDR1 and CDR2 are MNHEY and SMNVEV (reference sequence). The V and J ends lost 5 bases and 0 bases, in that order; junction bases with no gene match: 4. The CDR3 runs 16 residues. CDR3 in DNA: TGTGCCAGCAGTAGGACAGGACCCTCTGGGGCCAACGTCCTGACTTTC. Translation: CASSRTGPSGANVLTF.

This chain uses TRBV5-1 with TRBJ2-5, with 7 bases matching TRBD2. This CDR3 is 15 amino acids long. The germline gives CDR1 SGHRS, CDR2 YFSETQ. V shed 3 bases, J shed 5 bases, and the junction held 10 bases outside the gene matches. The CDR3 protein is CASSWLAGREETQYF. The CDR3 coding sequence is TGCGCCAGCAGCTGGCTCGCGGGGCGGGAGGAGACCCAGTACTTC.

This clonotype was found once. The gene calls are TRBV28 and TRBJ2-7, with 8 bases fitting TRBD1. Germline loops: CDR1 MDHEN, CDR2 SYDVKM. The CDR3 is 15 amino acids. J lost 4 bases, V lost 3 bases, and 8 bases had no gene match. CDR3 sequence: CASSFTGTGRYEQYF. DNA of the CDR3: TGTGCCAGCAGTTTTACCGGGACAGGAAGATACGAGCAGTACTTC.

This clonotype occurred a few times. The rearrangement uses TRBV19 and TRBJ2-2; 13 bases are a match to TRBD2. This CDR3 region has 16 residues. In germline, CDR1 is LNHDA, CDR2 SQIVND (reference sequence). The trim removed 8 bases at V and 2 bases at J, leaving 5 bases unmatched. The CDR3 sequence is CASGGLAGRNTGELFF. For the CDR3, the DNA is TGTGCCAGTGGGGGACTAGCGGGAAGAAACACCGGGGAGCTGTTTTTT.

The chain couples TRBV20-1 to TRBJ2-7; D is undetermined. The CDR3 is made up of 13 amino acids. Germline loops: CDR1 DFQATT, CDR2 SNEGSKA (reference sequence). Between the trimmed V and J ends, which lost 6 bases and 2 bases, there was a span of 14 bases. Written as DNA, the CDR3 is TGCAGTGCCGCGACCCGACTCACCTACGAGCAGTACTTC. Translation: CSAATRLTYEQYF.

This clonotype was counted a few times. The chain recombines TRBV13 with TRBJ2-3, with D tentatively TRBD1 or TRBD2 (5 bases each). Germline CDR1 PRHDT, CDR2 FYEKMQ (reference sequence). The CDR3 spans 16 residues. V was pared by 4 bases and J by 5 bases, with 19 bases between. CDR3 sequence (DNA): TGTGCCAGCAGCTCACCCCTCCGGGACCGCAAAGATACGCAGTATTTT. Encoded protein: CASSSPLRDRKDTQYF.

The chain is built from TRBV12-3 or TRBV12-4 and TRBJ1-5; weak D call: TRBD1 (5 bases). CDR3 length: 15 residues. The ends were cut back, 5 bases at V and 2 bases at J, with 13 bases in the middle. The CDR3 loop reads CASSPGFRGNQPQHF. The CDR3 DNA reads as TGTGCCAGCAGTCCAGGGTTTAGGGGCAATCAGCCCCAGCATTTT.

The chain has TRBV4-3 and TRBJ2-3; 12 bases fit TRBD2. The CDR3 length is 18 residues. V lost 0 bases, J lost 4 bases, and 8 bases stayed unmatched. From germline, CDR1 is LGHNA and CDR2 YSLEER. The CDR3 reads CASSQDPTSGGSPDTQYF. CDR3 nucleotides: TGCGCCAGCAGCCAAGACCCCACTAGCGGGGGGTCTCCAGATACGCAGTATTTT.